Described below is a single T cell receptor (beta chain) sequence and its context. The data derive from a study of lymphopenia after photon versus proton radiotherapy. Clones were read by immunoSEQ multiplex PCR, and TCRdb kept only the in-frame ones, dropping some. The table has 25,000 to 30,000 clones, around 87% seen once; the top ten hold around 47%. V was clipped by 0 bases and J by 8 bases, with 10 bases between them. The CDR3 sequence is 13 residues long. In germline, CDR1 is SGHRS, CDR2 YFSETQ. Specimen: peripheral blood, collected from a patient treated with proton-based radiotherapy. V usage is TRBV5-1 and J usage is TRBJ2-3; D call uncertain. The clonotype was recovered from a woman in her sixties with cholangiocarcinoma. Some clones in this sample may be carry-over from other donors' samples. CDR3 nucleotides: TGCGCCAGCAGCTTGGAATTTGCAGGTACGCAGTATTTT. This translates into CASSLEFAGTQYF.